The 17 T cell receptor beta chains below come from one sample, sequenced in a study of beta chain features in type 1 diabetes. Reverse transcribing all isolated RNA meant expressed TCRB transcripts were sequenced. This table comes from immunoSEQ multiplex PCR, and its TCRdb copy is limited to in-frame clones, with some not included. This sample has around 15,000 clones, with approximately 40% found just once. The sequencing input was stem cell memory CD4+ T cells from blood. These receptor sequences come from a woman aged 40-49 years in good health.

This clone was recorded once. Here the CDR3 reads CASSQSSRPSGGSDSYNEQFF. CDR3 coding DNA: TGCGCCAGCAGTCAATCATCCCGGCCTAGCGGGGGATCTGACTCCTACAATGAGCAGTTCTTC. V usage is TRBV23-1 and J usage is TRBJ2-1; 10 positions match TRBD2. TRBV23-1 is identified as an open reading frame with a role that is uncertain. J was trimmed by 0 bases and V by 0 bases; bases with no gene match: 14. This CDR3 spans 21 amino acids.

The V and J genes are TRBV6-5 and TRBJ2-2; 7 positions agree with TRBD1. CDR1 is MNHEY and CDR2 is SVGAGI in the germline V gene. Losses at the gene ends were 6 bases for V and 7 bases for J; bases not matched to a gene: 11. CDR3 length equals 15 residues. As DNA, the CDR3 is TGTGCCAGCAGATCACAGGGGCGACTTAGCGGGGAGCTGTTTTTT. Residues: CASRSQGRLSGELFF.

This clone showed up just a few times. J is TRBJ2-5 and V is TRBV25-1; no definite D call. The CDR3 loop spans 11 amino acids. Germline CDR1 and CDR2: MGHDK and SYGVNS. Trimming cost V 7 bases and J 5 bases, with 8 bases left between them. The CDR3 spells CASTAVETQYF. DNA for the CDR3: TGTGCCAGCACGGCGGTCGAGACCCAGTACTTC.

The rearrangement joins TRBV5-5 to TRBJ1-4; tentatively, D is TRBD1 (5 bases). Germline V CDR1 and CDR2: SGHKS, YYEKEE (reference sequence). V lost 3 bases and J lost 4, with 10 bases in between. CDR3 length: 14 residues. The CDR3 spells CASSSGLNNEKLFF. The CDR3 DNA is TGTGCCAGCAGCTCGGGACTCAATAATGAAAAACTGTTTTTT.

This chain joins TRBV7-8 and TRBJ1-5; 10 nucleotides match TRBD1. Germline-derived CDR1 and CDR2 are SGHVS and FQNEAQ. The CDR3 runs 16 residues. V lost 5 bases to trimming and J lost 6 bases; unmatched junction nucleotides: 10. CDR3 DNA: TGTGCCAGCAGCCCCCCGGGACAGGGGATTAGTCAGCCCCAGCATTTT. It yields the protein CASSPPGQGISQPQHF. The variable domain in full, completed from reference TRBV7-8 and TRBJ1-5, reads GAGVSQSPRYKVAKRGQDVALRCDPISGHVSLFWYQQALGQGPEFLTYFQNEAQLDKSGLPSDRFFAERPEGSVSTLKIQRTQQEDSAVYLCASSPPGQGISQPQHFGDGTRLSIL.

This clone has only a few counts. The rearrangement joins TRBV18 to TRBJ2-6; no reliable D call. The length of the CDR3 is 15 residues. V was shortened by 3 bases and J by 0 bases, with 6 bases between the two germline ends. Germline V gives CDR1 KGHSH, CDR2 LQKENI. The chain's CDR3 is CASSPSYSGANVLTF. The CDR3 DNA is TGTGCCAGCTCACCCTCGTACTCTGGGGCCAACGTCCTGACTTTC.

This rearrangement joins TRBV11-2 to TRBJ1-5; D is uncertain. Germline V gene sequence: CDR1 SGHAT, CDR2 FQNNGV. The CDR3 has 16 amino acids. V was cut by 0 bases and J by 0 bases, with 9 bases left in between. The CDR3, as DNA: TGTGCCAGCAGCTTAGAGGTTAGTTATAGCAATCAGCCCCAGCATTTT. Its protein product is CASSLEVSYSNQPQHF. Based on the CDR3 plus reference TRBV11-2 and TRBJ1-5, the full variable domain is EAGVAQSPRYKIIEKRQSVAFWCNPISGHATLYWYQQILGQGPKLLIQFQNNGVVDDSQLPKDRFSAERLKGVDSTLKIQPAKLEDSAVYLCASSLEVSYSNQPQHFGDGTRLSIL.

V is TRBV6-1 and J is TRBJ2-5, with TRBD1 as a possible D gene (6 bases). This CDR3 comprises 14 residues. Trimming stripped 5 bases from V and 5 bases from J, with 15 bases between. Germline-derived CDR1 and CDR2 are MNHNS and SASEGT. The CDR3: CASSRQVGRETQYF. The DNA of the CDR3 is TGTGCCAGCAGTCGACAGGTCGGCCGGGAGACCCAGTACTTC.

This clone was observed a few times. The J gene is TRBJ2-1, the V gene TRBV12-5; TRBD2 agrees at 7 bases. CDR3 size: 16 residues. Germline V lookup: CDR1 LGHNT, CDR2 FRNRAP. V was clipped by 4 bases and J by 3 bases; unmatched bases: 9. CDR3 in amino acids: CASGSGLVVRYNEQFF. DNA of the CDR3: TGTGCTAGTGGTTCCGGACTAGTCGTTCGCTACAATGAGCAGTTCTTC.

This clone occurred a few times. Within the sample, other DNA sequences also encode this same CDR3. The rearrangement links TRBV6-1 to TRBJ1-5; TRBD1 matches at 7 bases. This CDR3 spans 14 amino acids. In germline, CDR1 is MNHNS, CDR2 SASEGT. J gave up 3 bases and V 6 bases, and 5 bases lay outside the gene matches. CDR3 sequence (DNA): TGTGCCAGCAGGACGACAGGGTCCAATCAGCCCCAGCATTTT. Amino acid sequence: CASRTTGSNQPQHF.

The gene calls are TRBV18 and TRBJ2-7, with TRBD1 matching over 9 bases. Per germline, CDR1 KGHSH and CDR2 LQKENI. V was pared by 1 base and J by 5 bases, with 3 bases of the junction left unmatched. CDR3 length equals 14 residues. The CDR3: CASSPQGQGNEQYF. In DNA form, the CDR3 reads TGTGCCAGCTCACCACAGGGACAGGGCAACGAGCAGTACTTC.

This chain uses TRBV7-8 with TRBJ1-2; unclear D gene. CDR3 size: 14 residues. The V and J ends lost 5 bases and 4 bases respectively, with 14 bases between them. Germline V gene data show CDR1 as SGHVS and CDR2 as FQNEAQ. CDR3 protein: CASSLNTAPYGYTF. CDR3 coding DNA: TGTGCCAGCAGCCTCAACACAGCTCCCTATGGCTACACCTTC.

This sequence joins TRBV9 and TRBJ1-1, with TRBD1 matching over 7 bases. In germline, CDR1 is SGDLS, CDR2 YYNGEE. The CDR3 is 16 amino acids. J was trimmed by 1 base and V by 4 bases; bases with no gene match: 10. CDR3 in amino acids: CASSRFDTGANTEAFF. The CDR3 nucleotides are TGTGCCAGCAGCCGGTTCGATACAGGGGCGAACACTGAAGCTTTCTTT.

V gene TRBV19 combines with J gene TRBJ2-5; perhaps TRBD1 as D (5 bases). Germline values: CDR1 LNHDA, CDR2 SQIVND (reference sequence). The CDR3 runs to 15 residues. V was pared by 6 bases and J by 5 bases, with 19 bases between. The CDR3 DNA follows: TGTGCCAGTAGCCCCCTCGGTCAGGGTAAGGAGACCCAGTACTTC. Its translation is CASSPLGQGKETQYF. The whole variable domain, filled in from reference TRBV19 and TRBJ2-5, reads DGGITQSPKYLFRKEGQNVTLSCEQNLNHDAMYWYRQDPGQGLRLIYYSQIVNDFQKGDIAEGYSVSREKKESFPLTVTSAQKNPTAFYLCASSPLGQGKETQYFGPGTRLLVL.

This clone was found a few times. The V and J genes are TRBV2 and TRBJ1-4, with a tentative D call TRBD1 (5 bases). There are 16 residues in the CDR3. The germline V gene has CDR1 SNHLY and CDR2 FYNNEI. The ends were cut back, 11 bases at V and 6 bases at J, with 25 bases in the middle. The CDR3 DNA is TGTGCCGTCGACAGACCCCGCGCCCGGCTTGATGAAAAACTGTTTTTT. Protein sequence: CAVDRPRARLDEKLFF.

This chain links TRBV10-3 with TRBJ1-4; no clear D. Trimming pared 0 bases from V and 9 bases from J, leaving 11 bases between. CDR3 size: 14 residues. Germline CDR1 and CDR2: ENHRY and SYGVKD. The CDR3 bases are TGTGCCATCAGTGAGTCTTCAATCAGTAAAAAACTGTTTTTT. Amino acids: CAISESSISKKLFF.

This clone was seen only a few times. The chain recombines TRBV2 with TRBJ2-5; no definite D call. The length of the CDR3 is 11 residues. Germline assignment: CDR1 SNHLY and CDR2 FYNNEI. Trimming left V 6 bases short and J 1 base short, with 3 bases between. The CDR3 protein is CASSFQETQYF. The CDR3 DNA is TGTGCCAGCAGCTTCCAAGAGACCCAGTACTTC.